This T cell receptor (beta chain) was captured by sequencing in a study of CD8+ T cells in alopecia areata. Study-level background: Treatment comprised oral tofacitinib, 5 to 10 mg twice daily, in treated patients. Dosing with tofacitinib proceeded for 6 to 18 months, followed by 6 months off drug.

The investigators collected lesional scalp punch biopsies and peripheral blood from alopecia areata patients. Following extraction, RNA underwent reverse transcription to cDNA, which served as the sequencing template. The repertoire was sequenced with immunoSEQ multiplex PCR; TCRdb's copy has only in-frame clones and lacks some. The sample carries tens of thousands of clones, about three fifths recorded once. Between the trimmed V and J ends, which lost 1 base and 8 bases, there was a span of 6 bases. The CDR3 is 12 amino acids. CDR1 and CDR2 (germline): SGHDN, FVKESK. Study-wide results and limits: Normal skin contains resident alphabeta T cells, and these are also sequenced in scalp samples.

Regarding this clone: No antigen is known for it.

This material consisted of CD8+ T cells sorted from blood, taken at week 0. The V call is TRBV14, the J call TRBJ2-1; D is undetermined. This sequence was found in a human donor with alopecia areata. The CDR3 reads CASSQVPYEQFF. DNA of the CDR3: TGTGCCAGCAGCCAAGTACCCTATGAGCAGTTCTTC.